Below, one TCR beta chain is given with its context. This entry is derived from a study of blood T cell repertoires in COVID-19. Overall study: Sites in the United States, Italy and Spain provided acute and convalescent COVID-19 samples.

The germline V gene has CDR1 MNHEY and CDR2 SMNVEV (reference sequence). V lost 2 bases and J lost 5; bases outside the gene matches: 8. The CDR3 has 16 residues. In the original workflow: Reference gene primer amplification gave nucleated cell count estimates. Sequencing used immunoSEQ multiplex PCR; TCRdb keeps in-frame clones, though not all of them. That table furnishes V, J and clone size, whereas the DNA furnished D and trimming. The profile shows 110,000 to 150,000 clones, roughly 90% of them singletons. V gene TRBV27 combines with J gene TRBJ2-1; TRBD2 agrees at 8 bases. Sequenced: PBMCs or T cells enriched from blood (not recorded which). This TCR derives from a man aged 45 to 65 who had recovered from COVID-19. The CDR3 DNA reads TGTGCCAGCAGTTTAGGCTCCGGGACTAGTGACAATGAGCAGTTCTTC. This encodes CASSLGSGTSDNEQFF.